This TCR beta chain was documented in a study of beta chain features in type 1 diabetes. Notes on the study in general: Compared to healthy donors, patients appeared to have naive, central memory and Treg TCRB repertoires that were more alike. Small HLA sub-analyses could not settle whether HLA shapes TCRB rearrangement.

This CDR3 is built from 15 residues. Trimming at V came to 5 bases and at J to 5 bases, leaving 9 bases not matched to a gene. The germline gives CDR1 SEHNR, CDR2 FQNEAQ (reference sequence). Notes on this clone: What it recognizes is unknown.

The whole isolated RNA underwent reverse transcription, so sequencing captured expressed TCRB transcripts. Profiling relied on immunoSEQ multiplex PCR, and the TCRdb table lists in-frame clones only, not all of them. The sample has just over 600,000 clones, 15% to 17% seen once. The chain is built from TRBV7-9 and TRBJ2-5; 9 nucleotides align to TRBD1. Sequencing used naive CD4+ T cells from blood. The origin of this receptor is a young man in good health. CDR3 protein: CASSRGQGKWETQYF. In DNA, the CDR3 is TGTGCCAGCAGCCGCGGACAGGGGAAATGGGAGACCCAGTACTTC. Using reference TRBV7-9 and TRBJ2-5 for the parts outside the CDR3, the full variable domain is DTGVSQNPRHKITKRGQNVTFRCDPISEHNRLYWYRQTLGQGPEFLTYFQNEAQLEKSRLLSDRFSAERPKGSFSTLEIQRTEQGDSAMYLCASSRGQGKWETQYFGPGTRLLVL.